This TCR beta chain was identified in a study of blood T cell repertoires in COVID-19. Study context: Samples came from the United States, Italy and Spain, spanning acute and convalescent COVID-19. T cells, B-cell-depleted T cells, or PBMCs provided the cDNA or gDNA that served as material.

How the authors handled the data: Estimation of nucleated cell counts relied on the amplification of reference gene primers. Sequencing used immunoSEQ multiplex PCR; TCRdb keeps in-frame clones, though not all of them. That table supplies the V and J calls and clone size; D and trimming were determined from the DNA. This sample has roughly 40,000 clones, with 85% to 95% found just once. The specimen sequenced was peripheral blood. This sequence was found in a man between 45 and 60 years old with active COVID-19.

CDR3 DNA: TGTGCCAGCAGTTACTCCGGGACAGACAATTCACCCCTCCACTTT. It encodes CASSYSGTDNSPLHF. The rearrangement joins TRBV6-5 to TRBJ1-6, with 7 positions matching TRBD1. The V and J ends lost 0 bases and 7 bases, in that order; junction bases with no gene match: 3. Germline lookup yields CDR1 MNHEY and CDR2 SVGAGI. This CDR3 spans 15 amino acids.